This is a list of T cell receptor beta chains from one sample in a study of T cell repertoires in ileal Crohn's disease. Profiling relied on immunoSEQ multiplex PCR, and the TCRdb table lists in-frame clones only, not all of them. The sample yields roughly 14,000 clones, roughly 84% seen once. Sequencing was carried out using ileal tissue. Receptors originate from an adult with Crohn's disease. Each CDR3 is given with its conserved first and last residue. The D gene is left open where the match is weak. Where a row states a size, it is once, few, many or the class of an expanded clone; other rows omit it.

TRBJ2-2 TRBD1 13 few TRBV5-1 CASSTDRAGELFF TGCGCCAGCAGCACCGACAGGGCCGGGGAGCTGTTTTTT
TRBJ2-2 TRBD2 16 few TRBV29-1 CSALLAGTADTGELFF TGCAGCGCCCTACTAGCGGGAACCGCCGACACCGGGGAGCTGTTTTTT
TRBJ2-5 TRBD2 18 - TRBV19 CASSISGLAGGGEETQYF TGTGCCAGTAGTATCTCGGGACTAGCGGGAGGTGGGGAAGAGACCCAGTACTTC
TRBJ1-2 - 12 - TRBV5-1 CASSLDGRGYTF TGCGCCAGCAGCTTGGACGGGAGGGGCTACACCTTC
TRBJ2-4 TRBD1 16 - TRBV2 CASSERQGIAKNIQYF TGTGCCAGCAGTGAACGACAGGGGATAGCCAAAAACATTCAGTACTTC
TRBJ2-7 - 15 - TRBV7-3 CASSLNPGGGDEQYF TGTGCCAGCAGCTTAAATCCTGGGGGCGGTGACGAGCAGTACTTC
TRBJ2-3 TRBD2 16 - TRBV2 CASSEASGPSTDTQYF TGTGCCAGCAGTGAGGCTAGCGGCCCTAGCACAGATACGCAGTATTTT
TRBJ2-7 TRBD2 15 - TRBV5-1 CASSLGLAGVDEQYF TGCGCCAGCAGCTTAGGACTAGCGGGAGTAGACGAGCAGTACTTC
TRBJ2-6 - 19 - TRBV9 CASSVRGGQVTSGANVLTF TGTGCCAGCAGCGTGAGGGGGGGACAGGTTACCTCTGGGGCCAACGTCCTGACTTTC
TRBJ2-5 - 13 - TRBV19 CASSMDSQETQYF TGTGCCAGTAGTATGGACAGCCAAGAGACCCAGTACTTC
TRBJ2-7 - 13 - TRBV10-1 CASSVLQTNEQYF TGCGCCAGCAGTGTTTTACAAACAAACGAGCAGTACTTC
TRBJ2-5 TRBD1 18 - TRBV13 CASSLRGTGVVVEETQYF TGTGCCAGCAGCTTAAGAGGGACAGGGGTCGTCGTGGAAGAGACCCAGTACTTC
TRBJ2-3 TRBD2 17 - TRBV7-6 CASSPRYQREWTDTQYF TGTGCCAGCAGCCCTCGGTACCAGCGGGAATGGACAGATACGCAGTATTTT
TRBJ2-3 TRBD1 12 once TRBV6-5 CASSYSGTDESF TGTGCCAGCAGTTACTCCGGGACAGATGAAAGTTTT
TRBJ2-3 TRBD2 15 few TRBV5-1 CASMSSGASTDTQYF TGCGCCAGCATGTCGAGCGGGGCTAGCACAGATACGCAGTATTTT
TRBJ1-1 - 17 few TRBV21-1 CASSNDGTGGICTEAFF TGTGCCAGCAGCAATGATGGGACAGGGGGTATTTGTACTGAAGCTTTCTTT
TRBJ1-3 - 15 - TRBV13 CASSYDSTSGNTIYF TGTGCCAGCAGCTACGACAGTACCTCTGGAAACACCATATATTTT
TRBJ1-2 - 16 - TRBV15 CATSRELRDQNYGYTF TGTGCCACCAGCAGAGAATTGCGGGACCAAAACTATGGCTACACCTTC
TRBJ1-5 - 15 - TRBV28 CASSIPPGHNQPQHF TGTGCCAGCAGTATTCCACCCGGTCACAATCAGCCCCAGCATTTT
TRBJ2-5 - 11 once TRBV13 CASSLGVTQYF TGTGCCAGCAGCTTAGGCGTGACCCAGTACTTC
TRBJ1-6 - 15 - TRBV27 CASSGQGAYNSPLHF TGTGCCAGCAGTGGGCAGGGCGCCTATAATTCACCCCTCCACTTT
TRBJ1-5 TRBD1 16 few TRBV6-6 CASSRSGQGNNQPQHF TGTGCCAGCAGTCGCTCGGGACAGGGAAACAATCAGCCCCAGCATTTT
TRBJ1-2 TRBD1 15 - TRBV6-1 CASSAGQGNLGGYTF TGTGCCAGCAGTGCGGGACAGGGGAATTTGGGAGGCTACACCTTC
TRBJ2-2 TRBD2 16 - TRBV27 CASRTGLAVNTGELFF TGTGCCAGCAGAACGGGACTAGCGGTAAACACCGGGGAGCTGTTTTTT
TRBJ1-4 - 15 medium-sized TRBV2 CASRPTPATNEKLFF TGTGCCAGCAGACCGACACCAGCAACTAATGAAAAACTGTTTTTT
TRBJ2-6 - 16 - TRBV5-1 CASSLEVGAGANVLTF TGCGCCAGCAGCTTGGAAGTCGGGGCTGGGGCCAACGTCCTGACTTTC
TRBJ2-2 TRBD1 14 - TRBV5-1 CASSLGQGNGELFF TGCGCCAGCAGCCTGGGACAGGGTAACGGGGAGCTGTTTTTT
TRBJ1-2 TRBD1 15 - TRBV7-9 CASSLGTGGAYGYTF TGTGCCAGCAGCTTAGGAACAGGGGGCGCTTATGGCTACACCTTC
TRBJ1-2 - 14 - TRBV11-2 CASSSSGTLYGYTF TGTGCCAGCAGCTCGTCCGGGACTCTTTATGGCTACACCTTC